This T cell receptor beta chain was sequenced during a study of graft-versus-host responses after intestinal transplantation. Looking at the study overall: Transplant types were multivisceral, liver-intestinal, or isolated intestinal. Every recipient underwent anti-thymocyte globulin induction, then tacrolimus and steroids for 3 to 4 years.

Profiling relied on immunoSEQ multiplex PCR, and the TCRdb table lists in-frame clones only, not all of them. The sample includes about 100,000 clones, about 90% of them seen just once. The CDR3 has 15 residues. CDR1 is LNHDA, CDR2 SQIVND, per germline (reference sequence). Deletions cut 5 bases from V and 2 bases from J, with 13 bases between. Comment on this clone: Antigen specificity is unknown.

The source of this sequence is a human donor who was the organ donor for an intestinal transplant. The source was unstimulated CD4+ T cells sorted from spleen or lymph node cells, collected before transplant. The chain joins TRBV19 to TRBJ2-1; tentatively, D is TRBD2 (7 bases). For the CDR3, the DNA is TGTGCCAGTAGTGAGGGGGGGAGTGCCTACAATGAGCAGTTCTTC. Its protein product is CASSEGGSAYNEQFF.